This T cell receptor beta chain was found in a study of radiotherapy plus CTLA-4 blockade in lung cancer. On the study more broadly: Objective responses arose in approximately 17% of patients, and under 40% experienced disease control. Findings and caveats of the study: Reports state that early shifts in blood T cell clones, with interferon-beta, best predicted response. TCR clones of tumor origin grew in blood after radiotherapy plus ipilimumab.

CTLA-4 blockade with ipilimumab, together with focal radiation, was given to patients with chemo-refractory metastatic non-small-cell lung cancer. Concerning this clone: Its antigen is unidentified.

Using immunoSEQ multiplex PCR, the repertoire was profiled, and TCRdb retains in-frame clones only, with some absent. The table lists about 32,000 clones, roughly four fifths of them singletons. This CDR3 contains 12 residues. CDR1 SNHLY and CDR2 FYNNEI come from the germline V gene. J was trimmed by 3 bases and V by 6 bases; bases with no gene match: 2. The TCR comes from a human donor with non-small cell lung cancer that progressed on radiotherapy plus ipilimumab. The V and J genes are TRBV2 and TRBJ2-7, with 7 bases fitting TRBD2. The material was peripheral blood, obtained from a patient treated with radiotherapy plus ipilimumab. The CDR3, as DNA: TGTGCCAGCAGGGGGGAGGGCTACGAGCAGTACTTC. Translating it yields CASRGEGYEQYF. Supplemented by reference TRBV2 and TRBJ2-7, the full variable domain reads EPEVTQTPSHQVTQMGQEVILRCVPISNHLYFYWYRQILGQKVEFLVSFYNNEISEKSEIFDDQFSVERPDGSNFTLKIRSTKLEDSAMYFCASRGEGYEQYFGPGTRLTVT.